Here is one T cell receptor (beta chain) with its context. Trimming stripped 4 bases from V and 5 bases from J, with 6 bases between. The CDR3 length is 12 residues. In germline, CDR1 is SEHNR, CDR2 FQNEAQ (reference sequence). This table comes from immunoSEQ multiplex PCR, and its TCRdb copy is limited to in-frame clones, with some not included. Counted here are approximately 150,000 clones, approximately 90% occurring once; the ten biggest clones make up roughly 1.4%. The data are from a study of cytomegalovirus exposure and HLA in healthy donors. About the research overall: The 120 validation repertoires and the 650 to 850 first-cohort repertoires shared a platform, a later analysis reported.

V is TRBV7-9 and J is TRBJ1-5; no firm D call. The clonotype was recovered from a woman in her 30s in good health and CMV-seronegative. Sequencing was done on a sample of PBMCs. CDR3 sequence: CASSSNDQPQHF. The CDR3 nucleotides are TGTGCCAGCAGCTCCAATGATCAGCCCCAGCATTTT.